The rows below give T cell receptor beta chains drawn from one sample of a study of T cell repertoires in cytomegalovirus infection. TCRdb re-derived calls from the reads in MiXCR, one entry per CDR3 protein. The repertoire holds about 890,000 distinct CDR3 sequences, with roughly a third as singletons. The antigens for these receptors are not known. Here the sequenced sample was cultured CD8+ T cells from PBMCs, taken from culture after CMV antigen stimulation. Receptor source: a human donor in good health (CMV status not recorded). Some clones in this sample may be carry-over from other donors' samples. Both conserved end residues are part of each CDR3. A D gene is named only where the DNA matches it firmly. Rows give clone size only sometimes, using once, few, many, or a class for an expanded clone.

- TRBJ1-2 - TRBV2 CASSDGEGRRLLYGYTF TGTGCCAGCAGTGACGGTGAGGGTCGACGGCTCCTCTATGGCTACACCTTC
- TRBJ1-1 few TRBV19 CASTLRRQKNTEAFF TGTGCCAGTACCCTAAGAAGACAGAAGAACACTGAAGCTTTCTTT
- TRBJ1-2 - TRBV10-3 CAISEWGDRYGYTF TGTGCCATCAGTGAGTGGGGGGATCGTTATGGCTACACCTTC
- TRBJ2-2 - TRBV6-5 CASSYSAGWTGELFF TGTGCCAGCAGTTACTCGGCAGGGTGGACCGGGGAGCTGTTTTTT
- TRBJ1-5 once TRBV5-6 CASSGNGGNQPQHF TGTGCCAGCAGCGGGAACGGCGGCAATCAGCCCCAGCATTTT
TRBD1 TRBJ1-2 - TRBV11-2 CASSLEQGAHTF TGTGCCAGCAGCTTAGAGCAGGGGGCCCACACCTTC
TRBD2 TRBJ2-1 - TRBV3-1 CASSPPSSGGYNEQFF TGTGCCAGCAGCCCTCCTTCTAGCGGGGGGTACAATGAGCAGTTCTTC
- TRBJ1-1 - TRBV7-6 CVSSLYQDTNTEAFF TGTGTCAGCAGCTTATACCAGGATACGAACACTGAAGCTTTCTTT
- TRBJ2-1 few TRBV3-1 CASSRMDLFSSYNEQFF TGTGCCAGCAGTCGCATGGACCTTTTCTCCTCCTACAATGAGCAGTTCTTC
TRBD1 TRBJ1-1 few TRBV6-6 CASSQPTGDTEAFF TGTGCCAGCAGTCAACCGACAGGGGACACTGAAGCTTTCTTT
- TRBJ1-1 - TRBV19 CASSTGEGNTEAFF TGTGCCAGTAGTACCGGGGAAGGGAACACTGAAGCTTTCTTT
- TRBJ2-6 few TRBV12-3/TRBV12-4 CASSFVPGALSGANVLTF TGTGCCAGCAGTTTCGTTCCAGGGGCCCTCTCTGGGGCCAACGTCCTGACTTTC
- TRBJ1-1 - TRBV7-9 CASSPPGLVRAFF TGTGCCAGCAGCCCTCCGGGACTGGTCCGAGCTTTCTTT
- TRBJ1-5 - TRBV7-9 CASSLTRIGSNQPQHF TGTGCCAGCAGCTTAACTCGCATAGGTAGCAATCAGCCCCAGCATTTT
TRBD1 TRBJ2-1 - TRBV19 CASSRTGLNEQFF TGTGCCAGTAGCCGGACAGGGCTCAATGAGCAGTTCTTC
- TRBJ2-1 - TRBV20-1 CSARMSYNEQFF TGCAGTGCTAGAATGTCATACAATGAGCAGTTCTTC
- TRBJ2-3 - TRBV5-1 CASSLAGYYTDTQYF TGCGCCAGCAGCTTGGCGGGGTACTACACAGATACGCAGTATTTT
TRBD1 TRBJ2-1 many TRBV7-2 CASSRTGVYNEQFF TGTGCCAGCAGCCGGACAGGGGTCTACAATGAGCAGTTCTTC
- TRBJ2-3 - TRBV6-2/TRBV6-3 CASSYGAGTDTQYF TGTGCCAGCAGTTACGGGGCAGGCACAGATACGCAGTATTTT
TRBD1 TRBJ1-5 - TRBV5-6 CASSLGYRGNQPQHF TGTGCCAGCAGCTTAGGATACAGGGGAAATCAGCCCCAGCATTTT
- TRBJ2-3 - TRBV5-1 CASSESSTDTQYF TGCGCCAGCAGTGAGTCCAGCACAGATACGCAGTATTTT
- TRBJ1-1 few TRBV6-2/TRBV6-3 CASSLGIQGGGTEAFF TGTGCCAGCAGCTTAGGAATTCAGGGAGGTGGCACTGAAGCTTTCTTT
- TRBJ2-1 - TRBV7-6 CASSSEMGFSSYNEQFF TGTGCCAGCAGCTCCGAGATGGGCTTTAGCTCCTACAATGAGCAGTTCTTC
TRBD2 TRBJ2-3 - TRBV7-6 CANSPLAGGTTDTQYF TGTGCCAACAGCCCGCTAGCGGGGGGGACCACAGATACGCAGTATTTT
TRBD2 TRBJ2-5 - TRBV27 CASRVLAGGKETQYF TGTGCCAGCCGGGTCCTAGCGGGGGGAAAAGAGACCCAGTACTTC
- TRBJ2-3 few TRBV4-2 CASSHEGPLNADTQYF TGTGCCAGCAGCCACGAGGGACCGCTAAACGCGGATACGCAGTATTTT
TRBD1 TRBJ2-1 many TRBV12-3/TRBV12-4 CASRETGQGAYNEQFF TGTGCCAGCAGGGAAACCGGACAGGGGGCCTACAATGAGCAGTTCTTC
- TRBJ2-3 many TRBV12-3/TRBV12-4 CASSLLVGLDTQYF TGTGCCAGCAGTCTTCTCGTGGGGTTAGATACGCAGTATTTT
- TRBJ2-7 - TRBV5-1 CASSSGLNSYEQYF TGCGCCAGCAGCTCGGGACTTAACTCCTACGAGCAGTACTTC
- TRBJ2-1 few TRBV4-2 CASSQARGTYNEQFF TGTGCCAGCAGCCAAGCCAGGGGTACCTACAATGAGCAGTTCTTC
- TRBJ2-1 - TRBV9 CASSPRTGYYNEQFF TGTGCCAGCAGCCCCCGTACAGGGTATTACAATGAGCAGTTCTTC
- TRBJ2-2 - TRBV29-1 CSAGGTANTGELFF TGCAGCGCCGGGGGGACAGCGAACACCGGGGAGCTGTTTTTT
TRBD2 TRBJ2-1 few TRBV27 CASSSRGGPLGNEQFF TGTGCCAGCAGTTCCCGGGGAGGGCCCTTGGGGAATGAGCAGTTCTTC
- TRBJ1-1 - TRBV6-6 CASSLGQVFWNTEAFF TGTGCCAGCAGCCTAGGACAAGTCTTCTGGAACACTGAAGCTTTCTTT
- TRBJ2-1 once TRBV24-1 CATSDLQGGPNEQFF TGTGCCACCAGTGACCTTCAGGGTGGGCCTAATGAGCAGTTCTTC
TRBD1 TRBJ2-1 - TRBV7-9 CASSPHLGQGSDEQFF TGTGCCAGCAGCCCCCATTTGGGACAGGGGTCCGATGAGCAGTTCTTC
TRBD2 TRBJ2-3 once TRBV6-6 CASSYSETSGASGTDTQYF TGTGCCAGCAGTTACTCCGAGACTAGCGGGGCCTCCGGCACAGATACGCAGTATTTT
- TRBJ1-1 - TRBV10-3 CAISAPGPREAFF TGTGCCATCAGTGCTCCTGGGCCGCGTGAAGCTTTCTTT
- TRBJ1-5 few TRBV7-6 CASSPPGALQPQHF TGTGCCAGCAGCCCCCCGGGGGCTTTGCAGCCCCAGCATTTT
- TRBJ2-5 - TRBV20-1 CSANYGTQYF TGCAGTGCCAACTATGGAACCCAGTACTTC
- TRBJ1-2 few TRBV12-2 CASRFQQGYTF TGTGCAAGTCGCTTCCAGCAGGGCTACACCTTC
TRBD1 TRBJ2-7 many TRBV7-6 CASSLGDSYEQYF TGTGCCAGCAGCTTGGGGGACAGCTACGAGCAGTACTTC
TRBD1 TRBJ1-4 few TRBV3-1 CASSWEEGATTNEKLFF TGTGCCAGCAGCTGGGAGGAGGGGGCGACCACTAATGAAAAACTGTTTTTT
TRBD1 TRBJ1-5 - TRBV12-5 CASGTPSGQWINQPQHF TGTGCTAGTGGTACCCCCTCGGGACAGTGGATCAATCAGCCCCAGCATTTT
TRBD2 TRBJ2-1 few TRBV29-1 CSVGRGGVVEQFF TGCAGCGTTGGGCGGGGGGGGGTCGTTGAGCAGTTCTTC
- TRBJ2-1 - TRBV4-1 CASSQEIANAYNEQFF TGCGCCAGCAGCCAAGAGATAGCGAACGCTTACAATGAGCAGTTCTTC
- TRBJ2-3 few TRBV27 CASSLFLTTDTQYF TGTGCCAGCAGTTTATTCCTAACAACAGATACGCAGTATTTT
- TRBJ2-3 few TRBV11-3 CASSFSTAITDTQYF TGTGCCAGCAGCTTTTCGACAGCTATCACAGATACGCAGTATTTT
- TRBJ1-2 few TRBV7-8 CASSSRGPRDGYTF TGTGCCAGCAGCTCCCGGGGACCCAGGGACGGCTACACCTTC
- TRBJ2-3 - TRBV7-3 CASSLGLGRDTQYF TGTGCCAGCAGCTTAGGATTGGGGAGGGATACGCAGTATTTT
- TRBJ1-5 - TRBV6-6 CASSYSIPGSNNQPQHF TGTGCCAGCAGTTACTCGATACCCGGGAGTAACAATCAGCCCCAGCATTTT
- TRBJ1-2 - TRBV5-1 CASSEGNGYTF TGCGCCAGCAGCGAGGGGAATGGCTACACCTTC
- TRBJ2-5 few TRBV7-8 CASSTILDVRQLPQETQYF TGTGCCAGCAGCACGATACTGGACGTACGCCAGCTCCCACAAGAGACCCAGTACTTC
TRBD2 TRBJ2-1 few TRBV27 CASKSGGVYNEQFF TGTGCCAGCAAGAGTGGGGGGGTCTACAATGAGCAGTTCTTC